This TCR beta chain originates from a study of cytomegalovirus exposure and HLA in healthy donors (dated by TCRdb to between 2016 and 2019). For the wider study: The roughly 670 repertoires of the first cohort and the roughly 110 validation repertoires were produced on the same platform, according to a later analysis. The study aimed to test whether signatures of past pathogen exposure could be identified by cataloging public T cell receptors. In addition to the first cohort of 500 to 850 subjects, a separate validation cohort of under 150 different subjects was used. High-throughput TCR immunosequencing, statistical association of individual TCRs with disease status, and machine learning were combined to predict cytomegalovirus infection status.

The study at large found these results: The classifier was reported to diagnose cytomegalovirus status with high specificity and sensitivity in both the original cohort and the validation cohort. The validation cohort had no HLA typing available for a later analysis, so co-occurrence within that cohort was assessed over all 120 or so repertoires. The authors suggested that the approach could potentially be extended to other disease states and immunological phenotypes. Subsequent analysis determined that TCRs grouped into clusters in the first cohort also showed a tendency toward co-occurrence across the 120 validation repertoires, and approximately 93% of cluster scores exceeded 0. Most TCR sequences were seen in very few donors, while some public TCRs were found in many individuals. A few of the identified cytomegalovirus-associated TCR beta chains were confirmed in vitro to be specific for cytomegalovirus antigens. The study listed 164 TCR beta chains as associated with cytomegalovirus.

Libraries were prepared through the immunoSEQ multiplex PCR assay. Processing in the source paper ran as follows. To diagnose cytomegalovirus status from the catalog of TCR beta chain sequences, a statistical classification framework was built. TCRdb retrieved this table from immuneACCESS and kept in-frame rearrangements only. Not all clones are present; in checked studies, unresolved V genes account for under half, and no reason is known for the remainder. V and J calls and clone size are as listed in that table; D and trimming were resolved from the DNA. A total of around 130,000 clones appear in this sample, over 85% of them only once. The ten largest clonotypes hold about 3.7% of the sample. Donors formed part of the validation cohort, which comprised over a hundred subjects and was distinct from the first cohort of several hundred subjects. About this clone itself: What this receptor recognizes is not known. No base qualities exist here, and no much larger clone lies one base off it.

The trim is 4 bases for V and 0 bases for J, with a gap of 13 bases between the germline ends. As encoded in the germline V gene, CDR1 is SGHRS while CDR2 is YFSETQ. The CDR3 holds 15 amino acids from the cysteine to the phenylalanine. Only the CDR3 DNA stays, 45 bases, in frame from base 1. The sequence links TRBV5-1 to TRBJ2-5, and the D gene may be TRBD2, 7 bases matching. The clonotype originates from a man aged 25-45 years in good health and CMV-seronegative. Sequences were obtained from PBMCs. This receptor has the CDR3 CASSGGGPYQETQYF. The DNA is as follows: TGCGCCAGCAGCGGGGGGGGCCCGTACCAAGAGACCCAGTACTTC.